The sequence of this T cell receptor (beta chain) was determined in a study of blood T cell repertoires in COVID-19. Looking at the study overall: T cells, B-cell-depleted T cells, or PBMCs supplied cDNA or gDNA.

There are 16 residues in the CDR3. J lost 6 bases, V lost 0 bases, and 9 bases had no gene match. Germline CDR1 is MNHEY and CDR2 is SVGAGI. TCRdb's table, derived via immunoSEQ multiplex PCR, lists solely in-frame clones and lacks some. The data show about 280,000 clones, roughly four fifths seen once. This chain connects TRBV6-5 to TRBJ2-7; 9 bases are a match to TRBD2. This receptor was identified in a man aged 40-50 years who had been exposed to COVID-19. Material: PBMCs or T cells enriched from blood (not recorded which). The CDR3 region has the DNA TGTGCCAGCAGTTACTCCCGGGGCGGGAGGGCCCGCGAGCAGTACTTC. Amino acid sequence: CASSYSRGGRAREQYF.